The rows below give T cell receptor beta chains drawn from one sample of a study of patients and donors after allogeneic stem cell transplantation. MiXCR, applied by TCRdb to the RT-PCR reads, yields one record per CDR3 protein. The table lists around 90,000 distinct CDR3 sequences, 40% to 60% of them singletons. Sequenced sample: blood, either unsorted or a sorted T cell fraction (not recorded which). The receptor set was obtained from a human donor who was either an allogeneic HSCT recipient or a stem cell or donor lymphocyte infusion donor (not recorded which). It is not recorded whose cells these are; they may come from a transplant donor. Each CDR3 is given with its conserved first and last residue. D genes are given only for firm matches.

CDR3: CASSLVGVELFF; V: TRBV7-6; J: .; D: .
CDR3: CASSLALRGYYGYTF; V: TRBV12-3/TRBV12-4; J: TRBJ1-2; D: .
CDR3: CASSYRRSASTDTQYF; V: TRBV7-3; J: TRBJ2-3; D: .
CDR3: CASSSEWTEAFF; V: TRBV19; J: TRBJ1-1; D: .
CDR3: CASRSGGQGNEKLFF; V: TRBV12-3/TRBV12-4; J: TRBJ1-4; D: TRBD1
CDR3: CASSFRENSQPQHF; V: TRBV12-3/TRBV12-4; J: TRBJ1-5; D: .
CDR3: CASSLTVRDTEAFF; V: TRBV7-3; J: TRBJ1-1; D: .
CDR3: CASSPPSTEAFF; V: TRBV18; J: TRBJ1-1; D: .
CDR3: CASSIGTSDQPQHF; V: TRBV6-6; J: TRBJ1-5; D: .
CDR3: CASSVGFWIENTGELFF; V: TRBV9; J: TRBJ2-2; D: .
CDR3: CASSRLMNTEAFF; V: TRBV6-5; J: TRBJ1-1; D: .
CDR3: CASSFRLGTEAFF; V: TRBV5-1; J: TRBJ1-1; D: .
CDR3: CASSLSSGGFLGQPQHF; V: TRBV7-6; J: TRBJ1-5; D: .
CDR3: CASTERDGYTF; V: TRBV5-1; J: TRBJ1-2; D: .
CDR3: CSARSTGTMGEKLFF; V: TRBV20-1; J: TRBJ1-4; D: .
CDR3: CASSYSVETQYF; V: TRBV6-6; J: TRBJ2-5; D: .
CDR3: CATYGQGEAHYGYTF; V: TRBV28; J: TRBJ1-2; D: TRBD1
CDR3: CASSGSSNEKLFF; V: TRBV5-8; J: TRBJ1-4; D: .
CDR3: CASPTPPHQETQYF; V: TRBV11-2; J: TRBJ2-5; D: .
CDR3: CASSSSLTTQYF; V: TRBV27; J: TRBJ2-3; D: .
CDR3: CASSPLGQNTEVFF; V: TRBV7-9; J: TRBJ1-1; D: TRBD1
CDR3: CASSPGQGLRNTEAFF; V: TRBV9; J: TRBJ1-1; D: TRBD1
CDR3: CASSSGGAGSNQPQHF; V: TRBV11-2; J: TRBJ1-5; D: .
CDR3: CASSYSSLRILGYGYTF; V: TRBV6-2/TRBV6-3; J: TRBJ1-2; D: .